This TCR beta chain derives from a study of OX40 agonist ivuxolimab in advanced cancers. TCRdb's copy holds only in-frame clones and misses some; the assay was immunoSEQ multiplex PCR. The table records 42,000 or so clones, about 86% of them present only once. Blood was sampled at baseline, cycle 4 day 1, and cycle 7 day 1. Germline V CDR1 and CDR2: SGDLS, YYNGEE. The CDR3 runs to 15 residues. With V trimmed by 4 bases and J by 9 bases, 11 bases remained unmatched. The sample was CD4+ or CD8+ T cells sorted from blood, taken in a trial of the OX40 agonist ivuxolimab. The gene calls are TRBV9 and TRBJ2-2, with 8 positions matching TRBD2. The receptor comes from an adult with an advanced solid tumor such as melanoma, head and neck, liver or kidney cancer. CDR3 coding DNA: TGTGCCAGCAGCCCAGTCACGGGGGGGAGCTGGGAGCTGTTTTTT. Translation gives CASSPVTGGSWELFF.